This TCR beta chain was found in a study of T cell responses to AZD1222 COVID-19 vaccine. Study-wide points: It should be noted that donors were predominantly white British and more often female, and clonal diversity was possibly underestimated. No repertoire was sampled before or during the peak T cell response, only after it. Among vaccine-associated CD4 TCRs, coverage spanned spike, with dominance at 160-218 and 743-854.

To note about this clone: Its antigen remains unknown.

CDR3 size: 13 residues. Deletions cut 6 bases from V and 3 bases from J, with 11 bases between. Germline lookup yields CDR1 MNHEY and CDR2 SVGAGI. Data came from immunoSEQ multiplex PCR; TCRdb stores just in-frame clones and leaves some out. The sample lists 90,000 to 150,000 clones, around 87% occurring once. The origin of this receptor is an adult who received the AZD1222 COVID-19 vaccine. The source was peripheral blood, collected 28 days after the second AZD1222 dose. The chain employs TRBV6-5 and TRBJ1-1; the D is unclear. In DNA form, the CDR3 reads TGTGCCAGCAGCTTCAGGAGATACACTGAAGCTTTCTTT. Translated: CASSFRRYTEAFF.